This paragraph covers one TCR beta chain sequence. Its antigen is not known. The same CDR3 can be traced to other DNA sequences in this sample. The sample comes from a study of T cell responses to AZD1222 COVID-19 vaccine. The V gene lost 3 bases and the J gene lost 1 base, with 7 bases spanning the gap. CDR3 length: 14 amino acids. Germline CDR1 LGHNA, CDR2 YSLEER. Findings of the study overall: Spike was spanned by vaccine-associated CD4 TCRs, with dominance at 160-218 and 743-854. Donors were chiefly white British, with a greater number of females, and clonal diversity was perhaps underestimated.

Libraries were prepared by immunoSEQ multiplex PCR; TCRdb keeps only in-frame clonotypes and omits some of them. The sample lists roughly 110,000 clones, roughly 87% occurring once. The sequence came from an adult in good health. This material consisted of peripheral blood, taken on day 0 of AZD1222 vaccination. V gene TRBV4-3 combines with J gene TRBJ1-5; D may be TRBD1 (5 bases). For the CDR3, the DNA is TGCGCCAGCAGCCACGACAGAAGCAATCAGCCCCAGCATTTT. Its translation is CASSHDRSNQPQHF.